The T cell receptor (beta chain) under discussion was sequenced for a study of blood T cell repertoires in COVID-19. Overall study: The samples span acute and convalescent COVID-19 from the United States, Italy and Spain. PBMCs, B-cell-depleted T cells, or T cells were the source of the cDNA or gDNA that made up the material.

How the authors handled the data: By means of reference gene primer amplification, nucleated cell counts were estimated. TCRdb's copy holds only in-frame clones and misses some; the assay was immunoSEQ multiplex PCR. V and J calls and clone size come straight from that table; D and trimming were deduced from the DNA. The table records under 95,000 clones, about nine tenths of them present only once. Seattle cases were enrolled at active infection and followed longitudinally. CDR3 length: 15 residues. V gave up 0 bases and J gave up 1 base, with 8 bases separating them. Germline CDR1 WNHNN, CDR2 SYGVQD (reference sequence).

V usage is TRBV10-1 and J usage is TRBJ2-3; D is possibly TRBD2 (5 bases). The sample was peripheral blood. The sequence came from a man aged 45-65 years with COVID-19, enrolled during active disease. In nucleotides, the CDR3 is TGCGCCAGCAGTGAGTCGGGAGTCGGCACAGATACGCAGTATTTT. Translation: CASSESGVGTDTQYF.